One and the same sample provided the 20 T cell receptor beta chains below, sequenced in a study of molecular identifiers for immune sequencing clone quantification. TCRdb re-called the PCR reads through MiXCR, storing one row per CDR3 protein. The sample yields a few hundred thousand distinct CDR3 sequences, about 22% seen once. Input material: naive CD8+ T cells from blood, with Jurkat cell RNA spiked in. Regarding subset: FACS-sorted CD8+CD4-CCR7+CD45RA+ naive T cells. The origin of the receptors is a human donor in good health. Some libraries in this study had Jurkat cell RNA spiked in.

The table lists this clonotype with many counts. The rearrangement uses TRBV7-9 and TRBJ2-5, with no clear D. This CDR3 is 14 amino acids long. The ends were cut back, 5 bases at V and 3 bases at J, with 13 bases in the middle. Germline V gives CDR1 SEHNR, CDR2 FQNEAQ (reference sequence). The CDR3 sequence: CASSAVDWEETQYF. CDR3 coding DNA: TGTGCCAGCAGCGCTGTAGACTGGGAAGAGACCCAGTACTTC.

The CDR3 DNA follows: TGTGCCAGCAGCTTAGTGTCGGGGACTTTCAGTGAGCAGTTCTTC. Amino acid sequence: CASSLVSGTFSEQFF. The rearrangement uses TRBV11-2 and TRBJ2-1, with D perhaps matching TRBD2 (6 bases). The CDR3 contains 15 residues. Germline assignment: CDR1 SGHAT and CDR2 FQNNGV. Trimming stripped 1 base from V and 9 bases from J, with 16 bases between.

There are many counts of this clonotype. CDR3 nucleotide sequence: TGTGCCATCAGCGAGGCCGGGACTCTCTCCTACGAGCAGTACTTC. It encodes CAISEAGTLSYEQYF. This sequence joins TRBV10-3 and TRBJ2-7, with TRBD2 as a possible D gene (6 bases). The CDR3 totals 15 residues. V was clipped by 6 bases and J by 0 bases, with 15 bases between them. CDR1 and CDR2 (germline): ENHRY, SYGVKD.

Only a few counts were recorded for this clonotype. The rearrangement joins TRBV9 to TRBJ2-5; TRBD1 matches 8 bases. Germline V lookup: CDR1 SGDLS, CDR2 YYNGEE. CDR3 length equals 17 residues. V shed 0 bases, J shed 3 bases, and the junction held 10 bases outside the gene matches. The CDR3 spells CASSVGTGQGRKETQYF. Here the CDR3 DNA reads TGTGCCAGCAGCGTAGGGACAGGGCAGGGACGGAAAGAGACCCAGTACTTC.

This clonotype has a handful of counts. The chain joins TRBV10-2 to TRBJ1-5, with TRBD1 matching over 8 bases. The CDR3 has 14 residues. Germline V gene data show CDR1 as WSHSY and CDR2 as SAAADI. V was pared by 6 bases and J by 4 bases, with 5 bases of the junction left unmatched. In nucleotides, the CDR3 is TGCGCCAGCAGCGTGGGACAGGTAAATCAGCCCCAGCATTTT. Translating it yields CASSVGQVNQPQHF.

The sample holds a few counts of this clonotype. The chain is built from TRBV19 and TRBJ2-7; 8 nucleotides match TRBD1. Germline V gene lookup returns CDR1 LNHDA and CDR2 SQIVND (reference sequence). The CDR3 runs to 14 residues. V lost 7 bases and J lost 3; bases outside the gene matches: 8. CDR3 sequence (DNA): TGTGCCAGTAAATCCGGGACAGGTCACTACGAGCAGTACTTC. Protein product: CASKSGTGHYEQYF.

CDR3 in DNA: TGTGCCACGGGCGGTGCTAGCACAGATACGCAGTATTTT. It specifies CATGGASTDTQYF. The chain joins TRBV6-2 or TRBV6-3 to TRBJ2-3, with D unclear. CDR3 length: 13 residues. Germline loops: CDR1 MNHEY, CDR2 SVGEGT. Between the trimmed V and J ends, which lost 10 bases and 0 bases, there was a span of 11 bases.

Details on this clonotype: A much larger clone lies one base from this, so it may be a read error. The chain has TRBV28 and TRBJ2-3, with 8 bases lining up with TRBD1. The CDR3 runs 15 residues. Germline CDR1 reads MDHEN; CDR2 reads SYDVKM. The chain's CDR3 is CASGLGTGRTDTQYF. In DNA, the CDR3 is TGTGCCAGCGGTTTAGGGACAGGCCGCACAGATACGCAGTATTTT.

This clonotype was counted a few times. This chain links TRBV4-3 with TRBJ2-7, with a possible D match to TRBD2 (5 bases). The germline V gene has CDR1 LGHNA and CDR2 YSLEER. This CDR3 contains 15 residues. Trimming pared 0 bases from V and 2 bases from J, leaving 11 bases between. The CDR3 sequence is CASSQDRAAAYEQYF. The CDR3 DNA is TGCGCCAGCAGCCAAGATCGAGCGGCCGCCTACGAGCAGTACTTC.

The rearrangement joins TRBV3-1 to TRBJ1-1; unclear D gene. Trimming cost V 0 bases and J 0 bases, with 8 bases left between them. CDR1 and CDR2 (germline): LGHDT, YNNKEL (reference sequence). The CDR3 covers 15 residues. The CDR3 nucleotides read TGTGCCAGCAGCCAAGAGTACGGTATGAACACTGAAGCTTTCTTT. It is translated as CASSQEYGMNTEAFF.

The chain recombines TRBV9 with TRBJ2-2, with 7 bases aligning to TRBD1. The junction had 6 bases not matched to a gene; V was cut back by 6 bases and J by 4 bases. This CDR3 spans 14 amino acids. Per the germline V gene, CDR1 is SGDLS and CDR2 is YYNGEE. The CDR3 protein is CASTGTVSTGELFF. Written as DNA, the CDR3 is TGTGCCAGCACTGGGACAGTGAGCACCGGGGAGCTGTTTTTT. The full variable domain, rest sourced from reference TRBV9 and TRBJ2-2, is DSGVTQTPKHLITATGQRVTLRCSPRSGDLSVYWYQQSLDQGLQFLIQYYNGEERAKGNILERFSAQQFPDLHSELNLSSLELGDSALYFCASTGTVSTGELFFGEGSRLTVL.

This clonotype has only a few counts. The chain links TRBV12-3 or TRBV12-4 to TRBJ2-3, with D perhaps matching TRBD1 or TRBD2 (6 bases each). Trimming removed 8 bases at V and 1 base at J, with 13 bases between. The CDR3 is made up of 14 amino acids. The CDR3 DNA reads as TGTGCCAGCCAGTCGGAGGGGGGCACAGATACGCAGTATTTT. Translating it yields CASQSEGGTDTQYF.

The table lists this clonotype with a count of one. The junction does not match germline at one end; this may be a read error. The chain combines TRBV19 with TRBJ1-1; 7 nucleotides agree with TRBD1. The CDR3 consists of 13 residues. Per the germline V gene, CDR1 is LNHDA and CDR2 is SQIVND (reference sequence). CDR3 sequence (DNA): TGTGCCGGTAGTATACAGGGGAGCACTGAAGCTTTCTTT. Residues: CAGSIQGSTEAFF.

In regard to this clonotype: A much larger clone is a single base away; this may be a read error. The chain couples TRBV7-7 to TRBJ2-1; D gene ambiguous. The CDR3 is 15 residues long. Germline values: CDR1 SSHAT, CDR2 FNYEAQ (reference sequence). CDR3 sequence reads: CASQLSWGNAEEQSF. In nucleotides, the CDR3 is TGTGCCAGCCAACTTAGCTGGGGAAACGCAGAGGAGCAGTCCTTC. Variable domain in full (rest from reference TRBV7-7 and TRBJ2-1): GAGVSQSPRYKVTKRGQDVTLRCDPISSHATLYWYQQALGQGPEFLTYFNYEAQPDKSGLPSDRFSAERPEGSISTLTIQRTEQRDSAMYRCASQLSWGNAEEQSFGPGTRLTVL.

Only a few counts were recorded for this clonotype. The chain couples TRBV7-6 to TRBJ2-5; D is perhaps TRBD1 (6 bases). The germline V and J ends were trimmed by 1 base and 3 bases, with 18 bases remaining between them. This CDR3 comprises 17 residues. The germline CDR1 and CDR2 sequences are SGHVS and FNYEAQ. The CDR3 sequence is CASSLGLLRTDKETQYF. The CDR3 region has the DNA TGTGCCAGCAGCTTAGGTTTGTTGAGGACAGATAAAGAGACCCAGTACTTC.

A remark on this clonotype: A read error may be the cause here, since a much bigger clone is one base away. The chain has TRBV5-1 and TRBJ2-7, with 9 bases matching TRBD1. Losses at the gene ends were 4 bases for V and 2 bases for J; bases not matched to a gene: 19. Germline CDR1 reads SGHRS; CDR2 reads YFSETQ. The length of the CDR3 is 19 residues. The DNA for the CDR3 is TGCGCCAGCAGCGCAACCGGGACAGGGATTAAAAATCCCGCCTACGAGCAGTACTTC. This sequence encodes CASSATGTGIKNPAYEQYF. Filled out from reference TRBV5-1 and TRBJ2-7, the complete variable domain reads KAGVTQTPRYLIKTRGQQVTLSCSPISGHRSVSWYQQTPGQGLQFLFEYFSETQRNKGNFPGRFSGRQFSNSRSEMNVSTLELGDSALYLCASSATGTGIKNPAYEQYFGPGTRLTVT.

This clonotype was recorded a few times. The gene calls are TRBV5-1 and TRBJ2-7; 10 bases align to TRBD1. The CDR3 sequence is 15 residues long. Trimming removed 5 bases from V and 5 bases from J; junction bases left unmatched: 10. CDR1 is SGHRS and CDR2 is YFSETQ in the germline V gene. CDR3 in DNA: TGCGCCAGCAGTCGAACCGGGACAGGGGATAACGAGCAGTACTTC. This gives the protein CASSRTGTGDNEQYF.

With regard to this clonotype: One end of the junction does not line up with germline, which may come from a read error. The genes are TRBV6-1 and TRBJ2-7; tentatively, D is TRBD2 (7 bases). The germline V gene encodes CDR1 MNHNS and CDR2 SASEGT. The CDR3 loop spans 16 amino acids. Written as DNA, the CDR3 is TGTGCCGGCAGCGAGGTTAGGGGACTACAGGGCAACGAGCAGTACTTC. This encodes CAGSEVRGLQGNEQYF.

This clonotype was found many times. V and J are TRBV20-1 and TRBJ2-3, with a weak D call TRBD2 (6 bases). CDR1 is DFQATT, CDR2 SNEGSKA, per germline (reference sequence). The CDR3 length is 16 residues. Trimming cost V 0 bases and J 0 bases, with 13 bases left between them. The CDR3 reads CSAREGSGPSTDTQYF. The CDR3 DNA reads TGCAGTGCTAGAGAAGGTAGCGGACCTAGCACAGATACGCAGTATTTT.

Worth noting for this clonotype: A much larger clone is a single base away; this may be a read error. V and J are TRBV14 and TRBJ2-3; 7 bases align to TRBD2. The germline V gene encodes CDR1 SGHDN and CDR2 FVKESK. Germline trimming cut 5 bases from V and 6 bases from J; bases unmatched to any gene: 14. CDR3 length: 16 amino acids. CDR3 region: CASSKKRGLASDTQYF. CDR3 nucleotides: TGTGCCAGCAGCAAAAAGCGGGGCCTCGCCTCGGATACGCAGTATTTT.